The entry that follows covers one T cell receptor beta chain sequence. Its antigen is undetermined. Profiling relied on immunoSEQ multiplex PCR, and the TCRdb table lists in-frame clones only, not all of them. The sample has about 78,000 clones; approximately 86% are singletons. The data stem from a study of T cell responses to AZD1222 COVID-19 vaccine. Notes on the study in general: Repertoires were obtained only post-peak T cell response. The number of AZD1222 recipients seropositive at baseline was only five or six. Receipt of two AZD1222 doses was followed by a rise in Spike-specific TCR breadth and depth. Unmutated variant regions are reportedly targeted by nearly half of spike-specific TCRs.

The CDR3 spans 14 residues. Germline CDR1 and CDR2: LNHDA and SQIVND (reference sequence). Deletions cut 4 bases from V and 2 bases from J, with 9 bases between. The clonotype was recovered from an adult in good health. The rearrangement links TRBV19 to TRBJ1-5, with D possibly TRBD1 on 6 matching bases. Sequences were derived from peripheral blood, sampled on day 0 of MenACWY control vaccination. The CDR3 DNA reads TGTGCCAGTAGTAATTCAGGGGGCAATCAGCCCCAGCATTTT. Translation: CASSNSGGNQPQHF.